The 12 T cell receptor beta chains given below trace back to one sample, sequenced in a study of blood T cell repertoires in COVID-19. Measured with immunoSEQ multiplex PCR; TCRdb has only the in-frame clones, and not every one. The table has 210,000 or so clones, around 88% seen once. The sequenced material came from peripheral blood. The receptors come from a man aged 18 to 30 with active or convalescent COVID-19.

This clone has only a few counts. This CDR3 is CASSLSQGGYTF. The CDR3 DNA reads TGTGCCAGCAGTTTAAGTCAGGGTGGCTACACCTTC. This chain joins TRBV12-3 or TRBV12-4 and TRBJ1-2, with TRBD1 as a possible D gene (5 bases). The CDR3 totals 12 residues. The V gene lost 2 bases and the J gene lost 7 bases, with 8 bases spanning the gap.

The rearrangement uses TRBV19 and TRBJ1-1, with 9 nucleotides matching TRBD1. This CDR3 contains 14 residues. Germline values: CDR1 LNHDA, CDR2 SQIVND (reference sequence). Trimming cost V 6 bases and J 1 base; bases outside gene matches: 3. This chain's CDR3 is CASRGTGRNTEAFF. The DNA of the CDR3 is TGTGCCAGTAGGGGGACAGGGAGGAACACTGAAGCTTTCTTT. Full variable domain (outside the CDR3, taken from reference TRBV19 and TRBJ1-1): DGGITQSPKYLFRKEGQNVTLSCEQNLNHDAMYWYRQDPGQGLRLIYYSQIVNDFQKGDIAEGYSVSREKKESFPLTVTSAQKNPTAFYLCASRGTGRNTEAFFGQGTRLTVV.

This chain links TRBV7-9 with TRBJ1-1; no reliable D call. The ends were cut back, 6 bases at V and 1 base at J, with 6 bases in the middle. Germline-derived CDR1 and CDR2 are SEHNR and FQNEAQ (reference sequence). This CDR3 contains 12 residues. This chain's CDR3 is CASRRGNTEAFF. For the CDR3, the DNA is TGTGCCAGCAGGCGGGGGAACACTGAAGCTTTCTTT.

This clone was picked up one time. The chain couples TRBV18 to TRBJ1-6; the D gene is possibly TRBD1 (5 bases). Trimming cost V 2 bases and J 5 bases, with 7 bases left between them. Germline V gives CDR1 KGHSH, CDR2 LQKENI. The CDR3 runs 14 residues. CDR3 protein: CASSPGRDNSPLHF. For the CDR3, the DNA is TGTGCCAGCTCACCAGGCAGGGATAATTCACCCCTCCACTTT.

The chain carries TRBV4-2 and TRBJ2-1; 9 nucleotides align to TRBD1. The germline V gene has CDR1 LGHNA and CDR2 YNFKEQ. The CDR3 has 16 residues. V lost 0 bases and J lost 6; bases outside the gene matches: 6. CDR3 residues: CASSQDLRDRVNEQFF. The CDR3, as DNA: TGTGCCAGCAGCCAAGATCTCCGGGACAGGGTCAATGAGCAGTTCTTC.

The CDR3 sequence is CASSVSAWPAGAASYNEQFF. The CDR3, as DNA: TGTGCCAGCAGCGTCAGTGCCTGGCCGGCGGGAGCCGCCTCCTACAATGAGCAGTTCTTC. The chain employs TRBV9 and TRBJ2-1; 7 nucleotides line up with TRBD2. Unmatched junction bases numbered 17, after V lost 2 bases and J lost 0 bases. The CDR3 contains 20 residues. Looked up from germline, CDR1 is SGDLS and CDR2 is YYNGEE.

The genes are TRBV27 and TRBJ1-6, with D maybe TRBD1 (6 bases). V lost 5 bases and J 10 bases, leaving 21 bases between the germline ends. This CDR3 is 16 amino acids long. Germline CDR1 reads MNHEY; CDR2 reads SMNVEV (reference sequence). The CDR3 DNA reads as TGTGCCAGCAGTCCCTTTGTGGGGCAGGGGAGATCACCCCTCCACTTT. Translating gives CASSPFVGQGRSPLHF.

This chain connects TRBV29-1 to TRBJ2-3, with a tentative D call TRBD2 (6 bases). Germline CDR1 SQVTM, CDR2 ANQGSEA. The V gene lost 7 bases and the J gene lost 3 bases, with 11 bases spanning the gap. The CDR3 extends over 12 amino acids. CDR3 coding DNA: TGCAGCGGCGGGGACCTAACAGATACGCAGTATTTT. Translating gives CSGGDLTDTQYF.

This rearrangement joins TRBV10-3 to TRBJ2-1; 11 positions match TRBD2. This CDR3 contains 16 residues. Germline lookup yields CDR1 ENHRY and CDR2 SYGVKD. Unmatched junction bases numbered 6, after V lost 3 bases and J lost 5 bases. CDR3 nucleotide sequence: TGTGCCATCAGTGACCCGGGACTAGCGGCTAACAATGAGCAGTTCTTC. Its protein product is CAISDPGLAANNEQFF.

This chain uses TRBV11-2 with TRBJ1-4, with D possibly matching TRBD1 (5 bases). The V gene lost 3 bases and the J gene lost 0 bases, with 14 bases spanning the gap. The CDR3 loop spans 17 amino acids. In germline, CDR1 is SGHAT, CDR2 FQNNGV. DNA for the CDR3: TGTGCCAGCAGCTTCACAGGACCGGGGGCAACTAATGAAAAACTGTTTTTT. Its translation: CASSFTGPGATNEKLFF.

Comment on this clone: Other nucleotide sequences from this sample produce the same CDR3. The CDR3 nucleotides are TGTGCCAGCAGTTCGTCCCACGAGCAGTACTTC. Protein: CASSSSHEQYF. The chain is built from TRBV12-3 or TRBV12-4 and TRBJ2-7; unclear D gene. The CDR3 runs to 11 residues. The V gene lost 4 bases and the J gene lost 5 bases, with 6 bases spanning the gap.

This rearrangement joins TRBV6-2 or TRBV6-3 to TRBJ1-1; D unresolved. The V gene lost 0 bases and the J gene lost 6 bases, with 8 bases spanning the gap. CDR1 and CDR2 from the germline V gene are MNHEY and SVGEGT. The CDR3 loop spans 13 amino acids. The CDR3 DNA reads TGTGCCAGCAGTTACTCGAGTATTCCTGAAGCTTTCTTT. Translated: CASSYSSIPEAFF.